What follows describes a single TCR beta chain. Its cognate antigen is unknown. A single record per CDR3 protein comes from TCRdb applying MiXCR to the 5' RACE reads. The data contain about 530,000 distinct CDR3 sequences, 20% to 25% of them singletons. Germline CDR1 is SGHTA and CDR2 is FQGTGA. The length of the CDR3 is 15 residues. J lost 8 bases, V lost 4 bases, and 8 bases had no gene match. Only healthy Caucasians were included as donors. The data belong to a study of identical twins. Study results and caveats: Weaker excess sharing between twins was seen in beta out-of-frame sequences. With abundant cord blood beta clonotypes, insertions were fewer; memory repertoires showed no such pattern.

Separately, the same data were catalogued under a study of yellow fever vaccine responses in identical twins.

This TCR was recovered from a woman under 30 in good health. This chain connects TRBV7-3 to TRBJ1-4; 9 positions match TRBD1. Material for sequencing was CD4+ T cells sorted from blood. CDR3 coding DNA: TGTGCCAGCAGCTCAACAGGGGGCCTTGGGGAAAAACTGTTTTTT. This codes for CASSSTGGLGEKLFF.